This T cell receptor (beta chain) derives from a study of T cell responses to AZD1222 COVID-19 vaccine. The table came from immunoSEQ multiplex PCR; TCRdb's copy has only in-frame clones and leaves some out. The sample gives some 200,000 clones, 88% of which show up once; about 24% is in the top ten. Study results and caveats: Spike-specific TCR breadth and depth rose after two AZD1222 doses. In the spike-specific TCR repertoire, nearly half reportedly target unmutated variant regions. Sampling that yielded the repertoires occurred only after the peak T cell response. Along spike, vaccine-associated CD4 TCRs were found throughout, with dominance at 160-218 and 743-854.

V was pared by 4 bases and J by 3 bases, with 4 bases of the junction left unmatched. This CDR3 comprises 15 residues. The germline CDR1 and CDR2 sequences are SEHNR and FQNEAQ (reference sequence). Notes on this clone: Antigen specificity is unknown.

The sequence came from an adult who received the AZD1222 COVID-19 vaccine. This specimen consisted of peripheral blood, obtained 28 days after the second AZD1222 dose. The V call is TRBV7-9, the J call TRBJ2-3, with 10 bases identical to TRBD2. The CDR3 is CASSSPSGRTDTQYF. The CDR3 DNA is TGTGCCAGCAGCTCCCCTAGCGGGAGAACAGATACGCAGTATTTT.